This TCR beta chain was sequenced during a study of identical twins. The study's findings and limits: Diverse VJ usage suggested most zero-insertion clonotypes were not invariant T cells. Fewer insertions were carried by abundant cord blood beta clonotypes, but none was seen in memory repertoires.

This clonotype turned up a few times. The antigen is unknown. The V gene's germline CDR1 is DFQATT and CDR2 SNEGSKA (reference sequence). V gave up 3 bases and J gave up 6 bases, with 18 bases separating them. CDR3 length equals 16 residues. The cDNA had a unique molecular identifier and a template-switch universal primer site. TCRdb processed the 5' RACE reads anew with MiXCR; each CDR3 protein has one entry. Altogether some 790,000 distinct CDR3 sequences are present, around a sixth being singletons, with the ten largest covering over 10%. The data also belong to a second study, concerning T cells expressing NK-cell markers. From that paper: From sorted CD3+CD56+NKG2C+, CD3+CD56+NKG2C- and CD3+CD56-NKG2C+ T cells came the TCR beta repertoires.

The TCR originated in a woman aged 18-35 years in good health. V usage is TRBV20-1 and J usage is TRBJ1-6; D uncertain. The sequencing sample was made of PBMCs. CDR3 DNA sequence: TGCAGTGCTAGGATTGCACACGCCGGTAGTAATTCACCCCTCCACTTT. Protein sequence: CSARIAHAGSNSPLHF.